These 24 T cell receptor beta chains were sequenced from one sample in a study of T-cell memory formation after mild COVID-19. Via MiXCR, TCRdb re-called the 5' RACE reads, giving one row per CDR3 protein. The sample contains about 200,000 distinct CDR3 sequences, around 9.1% of which appear only once. Sequenced: PBMCs or a T cell subset sorted from them (not recorded which). These receptors originate from a man younger than 30 who had mild COVID-19 (a few samples of this study predate the infection). Cell type and time point are not known.

V usage is TRBV7-2 and J usage is TRBJ1-3; 7 bases line up with TRBD1. The CDR3 is made up of 13 amino acids. V was pared by 6 bases and J by 3 bases, with 2 bases of the junction left unmatched. In germline, CDR1 is SGHTA, CDR2 FQGNSA. The CDR3, as DNA: TGTGCCAGCAGTACAGGGGATGGAAACACCATATATTTT. Protein: CASSTGDGNTIYF.

This chain links TRBV5-4 with TRBJ2-7, with a possible D match to TRBD2 (5 bases). Trimming pared 4 bases from V and 2 bases from J, leaving 19 bases between. The CDR3 length is 16 residues. CDR1 is SGHNT and CDR2 is YYREEE in the germline V gene (reference sequence). The DNA for the CDR3 is TGTGCCAGCAGCCGTGACGCGGGCCTTGGGACCTACGAGCAGTACTTC. This translates into CASSRDAGLGTYEQYF.

The chain combines TRBV18 with TRBJ2-3; either TRBD1 or TRBD2 may fit D (6 bases each). The CDR3 extends over 16 amino acids. V shed 3 bases and J shed 0 bases, with 13 bases lying between them. Germline values: CDR1 KGHSH, CDR2 LQKENI. Here the CDR3 DNA reads TGTGCCAGCTCACCTTCCCTGGGGGGCAGCACAGATACGCAGTATTTT. Its translation is CASSPSLGGSTDTQYF. Filled out from reference TRBV18 and TRBJ2-3, the complete variable domain reads NAGVMQNPRHLVRRRGQEARLRCSPMKGHSHVYWYRQLPEEGLKFMVYLQKENIIDESGMPKERFSAEFPKEGPSILRIQQVVRGDSAAYFCASSPSLGGSTDTQYFGPGTRLTVL.

This clonotype came up many times. The chain joins TRBV27 to TRBJ1-1; 9 nucleotides line up with TRBD1. Germline assignment: CDR1 MNHEY and CDR2 SMNVEV (reference sequence). The CDR3 spans 13 residues. Trimming at V came to 10 bases and at J to 8 bases, leaving 11 bases not matched to a gene. The CDR3 loop reads CANPRVGQGEAFF. Written as DNA, the CDR3 is TGTGCCAACCCCAGGGTGGGACAGGGAGAAGCTTTCTTT.

This clonotype came up many times. DNA of the CDR3: TGTGCCAGCAGTAAGGGACAGGGTTTTCCTCAAGAGACCCAGTACTTC. Residues: CASSKGQGFPQETQYF. The rearrangement links TRBV6-2 or TRBV6-3 to TRBJ2-5, with 9 bases identical to TRBD1. Per the germline V gene, CDR1 is MNHEY and CDR2 is SVGEGT. J lost 2 bases, V lost 5 bases, and 9 bases had no gene match. The CDR3 is 16 residues long.

This clonotype was seen repeatedly, ten times or more. The genes are TRBV20-1 and TRBJ2-1, with D tentatively TRBD1 or TRBD2 (6 bases each). The germline V gene has CDR1 DFQATT and CDR2 SNEGSKA (reference sequence). Trimming stripped 5 bases from V and 6 bases from J, with 17 bases between. This CDR3 is built from 14 residues. The CDR3 here is CSAALAGHINEQFF. The CDR3 nucleotides read TGCAGTGCTGCCCTCGCGGGACATATCAATGAGCAGTTCTTC.

This clonotype showed up just a few times. V usage is TRBV4-3 and J usage is TRBJ2-2, with 8 bases fitting TRBD2. CDR1 LGHNA and CDR2 YSLEER come from the germline V gene. Trimming at V came to 2 bases and at J to 0 bases, leaving 2 bases not matched to a gene. The CDR3 is made up of 16 amino acids. The CDR3, as DNA: TGCGCCAGCAGCCAACGGGGGGGCGCGAACACCGGGGAGCTGTTTTTT. Its protein is CASSQRGGANTGELFF.

This chain joins TRBV20-1 and TRBJ2-1, with a possible D match to TRBD1 (6 bases). Germline CDR1 DFQATT, CDR2 SNEGSKA (reference sequence). The CDR3 consists of 15 residues. V lost 3 bases, J lost 7 bases, and 19 bases lay in between. CDR3 region: CSASMTRGGWNEQFF. As DNA, the CDR3 is TGCAGTGCTAGTATGACCCGAGGGGGTTGGAATGAGCAGTTCTTC.

In this sample, this clonotype turned up many times. The gene calls are TRBV6-2 or TRBV6-3 and TRBJ2-7; tentative D call: TRBD2 (5 bases). Between the trimmed V and J ends, which lost 2 bases and 3 bases, there was a span of 8 bases. The CDR3 totals 13 residues. Germline loops: CDR1 MNHEY, CDR2 SVGEGT. The CDR3 DNA sequence: TGTGCCAGCAGTTACCTCGGACTCTACGAGCAGTACGTC. Translation: CASSYLGLYEQYV.

The chain carries TRBV20-1 and TRBJ1-1, with a tentative D call TRBD1 (6 bases). The V gene's germline CDR1 is DFQATT and CDR2 SNEGSKA (reference sequence). V lost 5 bases and J 5 bases, leaving 12 bases between the germline ends. The CDR3 extends over 12 amino acids. CDR3 sequence: CSAGVGQTEAFF. The CDR3 nucleotides read TGCAGTGCTGGAGTAGGACAGACTGAAGCTTTCTTT.

The genes are TRBV3-1 and TRBJ1-1; 7 bases are a match to TRBD1. Germline V gives CDR1 LGHDT, CDR2 YNNKEL (reference sequence). With 4 bases clipped from V and 4 bases from J, the junction kept 0 bases outside the gene matches. CDR3 size: 12 residues. The CDR3 DNA reads as TGTGCCAGCAGCCGACAGGGCACTGAAGCTTTCTTT. Translating gives CASSRQGTEAFF.

Only a few counts were recorded for this clonotype. The chain uses TRBV12-3 or TRBV12-4 and TRBJ1-1, with D possibly TRBD1 on 5 matching bases. The CDR3 has 17 residues. V was cut by 7 bases and J by 0 bases, with 21 bases left in between. The CDR3 DNA sequence: TGTGCCAGCATGACCGGGACTTCCCGCCTCTTGAACACTGAAGCTTTCTTT. Translation: CASMTGTSRLLNTEAFF.

V and J are TRBV5-1 and TRBJ2-1; no clear D gene. Germline values: CDR1 SGHRS, CDR2 YFSETQ. The CDR3 has 13 amino acids. Trimming pared 7 bases from V and 7 bases from J, leaving 15 bases between. CDR3 loop: CASLRDSSNEQFF. CDR3 coding DNA: TGCGCCAGCCTTCGCGATTCCTCTAATGAGCAGTTCTTC. Full variable domain (outside the CDR3, taken from reference TRBV5-1 and TRBJ2-1): KAGVTQTPRYLIKTRGQQVTLSCSPISGHRSVSWYQQTPGQGLQFLFEYFSETQRNKGNFPGRFSGRQFSNSRSEMNVSTLELGDSALYLCASLRDSSNEQFFGPGTRLTVL.

This rearrangement joins TRBV29-1 to TRBJ2-1; D may be TRBD1 (7 bases). Trimming cost V 7 bases and J 9 bases, with 19 bases left between them. The CDR3 is 13 amino acids. The germline V gene encodes CDR1 SQVTM and CDR2 ANQGSEA. The DNA for the CDR3 is TGCAGCGCGACAGGGAGACTAGAGGCTGAGCAGTTCTTC. This codes for CSATGRLEAEQFF.

Concerning this clonotype itself: Since no conserved phenylalanine or tryptophan closes the CDR3, a read error is the likely cause. The rearrangement joins TRBV12-3 or TRBV12-4 to TRBJ2-1; D remains ambiguous. Trimming cost V 2 bases and J 5 bases, with 10 bases left between them. The CDR3 covers 14 residues. The CDR3 loop is CASSLLARDNEQFY. As DNA, the CDR3 is TGTGCCAGCAGTTTACTTGCCAGAGACAATGAGCAGTTCTAC.

This clonotype was observed many times. V and J are TRBV7-2 and TRBJ1-1; D gene uncertain. The germline V gene has CDR1 SGHTA and CDR2 FQGNSA. Trimming left V 4 bases short and J 3 bases short, with 3 bases between. The CDR3 is made up of 11 amino acids. CDR3 loop: CASSSYTEAFF. The DNA of the CDR3 is TGTGCCAGCAGCTCCTACACTGAAGCTTTCTTT.

The gene calls are TRBV7-9 and TRBJ2-3; D is possibly TRBD1 or TRBD2 (5 bases each). V shed 2 bases and J shed 6 bases, with 15 bases lying between them. The CDR3 covers 15 residues. Germline V gene sequence: CDR1 SEHNR, CDR2 FQNEAQ (reference sequence). CDR3 nucleotide sequence: TGTGCCAGCAGCTTAAGTGGTAGGGACGGCGATACGCAGTATTTT. Amino acid sequence: CASSLSGRDGDTQYF.

The rearrangement links TRBV3-1 to TRBJ2-1; unclear D gene. V lost 3 bases, J lost 11 bases, and 11 bases lay in between. Germline values: CDR1 LGHDT, CDR2 YNNKEL (reference sequence). The CDR3 contains 12 residues. CDR3 region: CASSQRSTKQFF. CDR3 bases: TGTGCCAGCAGCCAGCGATCCACCAAGCAGTTCTTC.

This clonotype was seen repeatedly, ten times or more. The chain combines TRBV2 with TRBJ2-1, with D perhaps TRBD1 (6 bases). From germline, CDR1 is SNHLY and CDR2 FYNNEI. This CDR3 has 12 residues. V lost 8 bases and J lost 7, with 12 bases in between. In DNA form, the CDR3 reads TGTGCCAGCCGGACAGTGTTTAATGAGCAGTTCTTC. The encoded protein is CASRTVFNEQFF.

V gene TRBV7-8 combines with J gene TRBJ1-3; D is undetermined. V lost 4 bases and J lost 2, with 9 bases in between. The CDR3 is 14 amino acids. CDR1 and CDR2 (germline): SGHVS, FQNEAQ. The CDR3 loop reads CASSSPSAGNTIYF. CDR3 sequence (DNA): TGTGCCAGCAGCTCCCCCTCTGCTGGAAACACCATATATTTT.

This chain uses TRBV29-1 with TRBJ2-5; D possibly corresponds to TRBD1 (6 bases). The CDR3 consists of 12 residues. Germline V gene lookup returns CDR1 SQVTM and CDR2 ANQGSEA. V gave up 7 bases and J gave up 1 base, with 10 bases separating them. The CDR3 bases are TGCAGCGGGGAGACAGGCCAAGAGACCCAGTACTTC. It specifies CSGETGQETQYF.

In this sample, this clonotype turned up many times. The rearrangement uses TRBV7-2 and TRBJ2-1; possible D gene TRBD2, 5 bases. V was shortened by 5 bases and J by 8 bases, with 16 bases between the two germline ends. There are 14 residues in the CDR3. CDR1 is SGHTA, CDR2 FQGNSA, per germline. The CDR3 loop is CASSPSWVSDEQFF. The CDR3 DNA follows: TGTGCCAGCAGCCCTTCTTGGGTTAGCGATGAGCAGTTCTTC. Looking up the rest from reference TRBV7-2 and TRBJ2-1 gives the full variable domain: GAGVSQSPSNKVTEKGKDVELRCDPISGHTALYWYRQSLGQGLEFLIYFQGNSAPDKSGLPSDRFSAERTGGSVSTLTIQRTQQEDSAVYLCASSPSWVSDEQFFGPGTRLTVL.

The sample holds many counts of this clonotype. The chain joins TRBV5-1 to TRBJ2-2; D tentatively reads TRBD1 or TRBD2 (5 bases each). Trimming left V 1 base short and J 0 bases short, with 10 bases between. CDR3 size: 16 residues. Germline CDR1 and CDR2: SGHRS and YFSETQ. CDR3 bases: TGCGCCAGCAGCTTGCCGGGACCAGCGAACACCGGGGAGCTGTTTTTT. Translating gives CASSLPGPANTGELFF.

This clonotype showed up just a few times. The V gene is TRBV7-6, the J gene TRBJ2-3; 16 nucleotides align to TRBD2. CDR3 length: 18 residues. Germline-derived CDR1 and CDR2 are SGHVS and FNYEAQ. Unmatched junction bases numbered 4, after V lost 0 bases and J lost 4 bases. The CDR3 DNA is TGTGCCAGCAGCTTAGCCGGGACTAGCGGGGGGGCCGCAGATACGCAGTATTTT. It codes for CASSLAGTSGGAADTQYF.